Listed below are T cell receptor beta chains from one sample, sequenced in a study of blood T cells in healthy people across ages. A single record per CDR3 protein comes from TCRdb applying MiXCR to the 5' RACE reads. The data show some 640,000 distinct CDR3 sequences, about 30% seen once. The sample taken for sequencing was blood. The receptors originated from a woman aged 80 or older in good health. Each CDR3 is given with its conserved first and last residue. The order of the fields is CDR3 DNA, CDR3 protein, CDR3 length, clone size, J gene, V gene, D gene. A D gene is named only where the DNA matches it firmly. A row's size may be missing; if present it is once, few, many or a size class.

TGTGCCAGCAGTGGACTGGGACAGGGGCTCGGCGAGCAGTACTTC CASSGLGQGLGEQYF 15 many TRBJ2-7 TRBV6-1 TRBD1
TGTGCCAGCAGCTTTGGGGGGCTCTACTATGGCTACACCTTC CASSFGGLYYGYTF 14 few TRBJ1-2 TRBV7-2 NA
TGTGCCATCAGTGAGCAACAGGGTATAGAGACCCAGTACTTC CAISEQQGIETQYF 14 NA TRBJ2-5 TRBV10-3 NA
TGCGCCAACAGCTGGGGACAGGGGAGCCTTCCGATGAACACTGAAGCTTTCTTT CANSWGQGSLPMNTEAFF 18 NA TRBJ1-1 TRBV5-1 TRBD1
TGTGCCAGCAGCGTCGCCCCATCCACACATGTAGAGACCCAGTACTTC CASSVAPSTHVETQYF 16 few TRBJ2-5 TRBV9 NA
TGCGCCAGCAGCCGGGCGGGGCCGAACACTGAAGCTTTCTTT CASSRAGPNTEAFF 14 NA TRBJ1-1 TRBV5-1 NA
TGTGCCAGCAGTAGAGCGGGACAGCCAGGGGAAGCTTTCTTT CASSRAGQPGEAFF 14 NA TRBJ1-1 TRBV6-5 TRBD1
TGTGCCAGCAGTCTTAGGACAGGGGGCCTCTCCTACGAGCAGTACTTC CASSLRTGGLSYEQYF 16 NA TRBJ2-7 TRBV12-3/TRBV12-4 TRBD1
TGTGCCAGCAGTTTGGGAGTGAGAGCAGATACGCAGTATTTT CASSLGVRADTQYF 14 few TRBJ2-3 TRBV12-3/TRBV12-4 NA
TGTGCCAGCTCACCCACCGGGACAGATCAGCCCCAGCATTTT CASSPTGTDQPQHF 14 few TRBJ1-5 TRBV18 TRBD1
TGTGCCAGCAGCTTTCACGCGGGGGGCGAGCAGTACTTC CASSFHAGGEQYF 13 many TRBJ2-7 TRBV11-2 TRBD2
TGCGCCAGCAGCCAAGACAGGGCATTCTCCTACAATGAGCAGTTCTTC CASSQDRAFSYNEQFF 16 many TRBJ2-1 TRBV4-1 NA
TGTGCCAGCAGTGAGGGCTGGCAAACGGCCCAGTACTTC CASSEGWQTAQYF 13 many TRBJ2-5 TRBV2 NA
TGTGCCAGCAGTATGGGACACGAGAACACTGAAGCTTTCTTT CASSMGHENTEAFF 14 few TRBJ1-1 TRBV12-3/TRBV12-4 NA
TGCAGTGCTAGAAAGGGGGCCATTAACAATGAGCAGTTCTTC CSARKGAINNEQFF 14 many TRBJ2-1 TRBV20-1 TRBD1
TGTGCCAGCAGCTTTGGGGGGCAGGATACGCAGTATTTT CASSFGGQDTQYF 13 few TRBJ2-3 TRBV7-3 NA
TGTGCCAGCTCACCACCGGACAGAACTGAAGCTTTCTTT CASSPPDRTEAFF 13 NA TRBJ1-1 TRBV18 NA
TGTGCCAGCAGTTTTAGCAGGGGCCCCAATAATTCACCCCTCCACTTT CASSFSRGPNNSPLHF 16 NA TRBJ1-6 TRBV12-3/TRBV12-4 NA
TGTGCCAGCAGTTTTGGACTAGTCGAGGAGCAGTTCTTC CASSFGLVEEQFF 13 many TRBJ2-1 TRBV27 TRBD2
TGTGCCAGCAGCTTAGAAGCCTTCCCGACCTACGAGCAGTACTTC CASSLEAFPTYEQYF 15 many TRBJ2-7 TRBV7-2 NA
TGCAGTGCTAGAGCTCAAGGGGGGGAGACCCAGTACTTC CSARAQGGETQYF 13 NA TRBJ2-5 TRBV20-1 NA
TGCGCCAGCAGCTCAGGGTATGAGCAGTTCTTC CASSSGYEQFF 11 many TRBJ2-1 TRBV5-1 NA
TGTGCCGTCGGCGGGGAAACCTCCGGGGAGCTGTTTTTT CAVGGETSGELFF 13 NA TRBJ2-2 TRBV6-2/TRBV6-3 NA
TGTGCCAGCAGCTTCCCGCAGGGGGCGAAGTATGGCTACACCTTC CASSFPQGAKYGYTF 15 many TRBJ1-2 TRBV7-2 TRBD1
TGTGCCTGCAGCCCGGGACTCTCGAGCTCCTACAATGAGCAGTTCTTC CACSPGLSSSYNEQFF 16 NA TRBJ2-1 TRBV7-9 NA
TGCAGTGCTACGGACAGGGGTCCCTACGAGCAGTACTTC CSATDRGPYEQYF 13 NA TRBJ2-7 TRBV20-1 TRBD1
TGCGCCAGCAGCCAAGAACTCGCTCGGACGTGGTATGGCTACACCTTC CASSQELARTWYGYTF 16 many TRBJ1-2 TRBV4-3 NA
TGTGCCAGCAGTCCCCCGGGACAGGGGCGCTATGGCTACACCTTC CASSPPGQGRYGYTF 15 many TRBJ1-2 TRBV28 TRBD1
TGTGCCAGCAGGCCGACTAGCGGCTACTACAATGAGCAGTTCTTC CASRPTSGYYNEQFF 15 NA TRBJ2-1 TRBV12-3/TRBV12-4 TRBD2
TGTGCCAGCTCACGAGACCAGGCCGGGGAGCTGTTTTTT CASSRDQAGELFF 13 NA TRBJ2-2 TRBV18 NA